The rows below give T cell receptor beta chains drawn from one sample of a study of long-term antiretroviral therapy in people with HIV. Repertoires were generated with immunoSEQ multiplex PCR, while TCRdb's copy carries only in-frame clones and drops some. The profile shows more than 20,000 clones, around four fifths of them singletons. Sequencing was performed on unsorted PBMCs, taken roughly 4 years after starting antiretroviral therapy. These receptors originate from a man younger than 35 with HIV. The CDR3 runs from the conserved cysteine through the conserved F or W. Fields, in order: CDR3 protein, CDR3 DNA, D gene, clone size, J gene, V gene. The D gene is left open where the match is weak. Size tells how often a clone was seen (once, few, many) or the class of an expanded clone, and some rows leave it out.

CASSLGQGNNEQFF | TGTGCCAGCAGCTTAGGACAGGGAAACAATGAGCAGTTCTTC | TRBD1 | . | TRBJ2-1 | TRBV7-3
CASSITHNQETQYF | TGTGCCAGTAGTATTACGCACAACCAAGAGACCCAGTACTTC | . | . | TRBJ2-5 | TRBV19
CASSLFRQDAFF | TGTGCCAGCAGTTTATTCAGACAGGATGCTTTCTTT | . | once | TRBJ1-1 | TRBV28
CASSFFGPGFATNEKLFF | TGTGCCAGCAGCTTCTTTGGTCCGGGTTTTGCAACTAATGAAAAACTGTTTTTT | . | . | TRBJ1-4 | TRBV7-8
CASSRGSIQPQHF | TGTGCCAGTAGTAGAGGGAGTATCCAGCCCCAGCATTTT | . | once | TRBJ1-5 | TRBV19
CASTWRLNTEAFF | TGTGCCAGTACTTGGAGGTTGAACACTGAAGCTTTCTTT | . | . | TRBJ1-1 | TRBV19
CASSHGGTGNNSPLHF | TGTGCCAGCAGCCACGGTGGGACAGGGAACAATTCACCCCTCCACTTT | TRBD1 | . | TRBJ1-6 | TRBV14
CAIPRLDRGTGELFF | TGTGCCATCCCCCGCCTTGACAGGGGTACCGGGGAGCTGTTTTTT | TRBD1 | . | TRBJ2-2 | TRBV10-3
CATAGQPSYNEQFF | TGTGCCACCGCGGGACAGCCTTCCTACAATGAGCAGTTCTTC | . | . | TRBJ2-1 | TRBV28
CATKPSPGTGGPGTQYF | TGCGCTACCAAACCTAGCCCCGGGACAGGAGGTCCCGGGACCCAGTACTTC | TRBD1 | . | TRBJ2-5 | TRBV4-1
CASRSGTAFFNEKLFF | TGTGCCAGCAGATCCGGGACAGCCTTCTTTAATGAAAAACTGTTTTTT | TRBD1 | . | TRBJ1-4 | TRBV6-6
CASSVTGGGEETQYF | TGTGCCAGCAGCGTGACAGGGGGCGGGGAAGAGACCCAGTACTTC | TRBD1 | . | TRBJ2-5 | TRBV7-3
CASSLRGGVGQPQHF | TGTGCCAGCAGCTTAAGGGGGGGGGTGGGTCAGCCCCAGCATTTT | . | . | TRBJ1-5 | TRBV5-6
CASSFSGTIYTDTQYF | TGTGCCAGCAGCTTCTCCGGGACTATCTACACAGATACGCAGTATTTT | TRBD2 | . | TRBJ2-3 | TRBV7-8
CASSLTGFGNQPQHF | TGCGCCAGCAGCTTGACAGGATTCGGCAATCAGCCCCAGCATTTT | . | . | TRBJ1-5 | TRBV5-1
CASQLGEGEAFF | TGTGCCAGCCAGCTAGGGGAGGGAGAAGCTTTCTTT | . | . | TRBJ1-1 | TRBV11-2
CASSPRSGQGYTGELFF | TGTGCCAGCAGCCCAAGATCCGGACAGGGATATACCGGGGAGCTGTTTTTT | TRBD1 | . | TRBJ2-2 | TRBV11-3
CASSPQGRGDTQYF | TGTGCCAGCAGCCCACAGGGTCGTGGAGATACGCAGTATTTT | . | . | TRBJ2-3 | TRBV9
CASSAPQGLAFF | TGTGCCAGCAGTGCCCCGCAAGGGCTGGCTTTCTTT | . | . | TRBJ1-1 | TRBV28
CASSWDWELFF | TGTGCCAGCAGTTGGGATTGGGAGCTGTTTTTT | . | . | TRBJ2-2 | TRBV6-6
CASSEYWEPQHF | TGTGCCAGCAGTGAATATTGGGAGCCCCAGCATTTT | . | . | TRBJ1-5 | TRBV2
CASSAPGGKNTEAFF | TGTGCCAGCAGCGCCCCAGGGGGTAAGAACACTGAAGCTTTCTTT | TRBD1 | . | TRBJ1-1 | TRBV9
CASSIGGNGYEQYF | TGTGCCAGCAGCATAGGAGGGAACGGCTACGAGCAGTACTTC | . | . | TRBJ2-7 | TRBV7-3
CASTTDRANTGELFF | TGTGCCAGTACCACGGACAGAGCGAACACCGGGGAGCTGTTTTTT | . | . | TRBJ2-2 | TRBV19
CASSQGQGAGEQYF | TGTGCCAGCAGCCAAGGCCAGGGGGCTGGCGAGCAGTACTTC | TRBD1 | . | TRBJ2-7 | TRBV4-2
CASSLAPGGELFF | TGTGCCAGCAGCTTAGCCCCGGGCGGGGAGCTGTTTTTT | . | few | TRBJ2-2 | TRBV7-3
CASSTKGANTEAFF | TGTGCCAGTAGCACCAAAGGGGCTAACACTGAAGCTTTCTTT | . | once | TRBJ1-1 | TRBV19
CASSFGAIWVRYGYTF | TGTGCCAGCAGCTTTGGGGCAATTTGGGTGAGATATGGCTACACCTTC | . | . | TRBJ1-2 | TRBV7-9
CATSRVVLLNEQFF | TGTGCCACCAGCAGAGTTGTCCTTCTCAATGAGCAGTTCTTC | . | . | TRBJ2-1 | TRBV15
CASSNRGNTEAFF | TGCGCCAGCAGCAACAGGGGGAACACTGAAGCTTTCTTT | TRBD1 | . | TRBJ1-1 | TRBV4-1
CASSDGQATFGNQPQHF | TGTGCCAGTAGTGACGGACAGGCTACCTTTGGCAATCAGCCCCAGCATTTT | TRBD1 | . | TRBJ1-5 | TRBV19
CASSPYSSDGETQYF | TGTGCCAGCAGCCCCTACTCCTCCGATGGAGAGACCCAGTACTTC | . | . | TRBJ2-5 | TRBV5-5
CASSSNQGSSTDTQYF | TGTGCCAGCAGCTCCAATCAGGGTTCATCCACAGATACGCAGTATTTT | . | . | TRBJ2-3 | TRBV7-9
CASSHRGTGELFF | TGTGCCAGCAGCCACAGGGGCACCGGGGAGCTGTTTTTT | TRBD1 | large | TRBJ2-2 | TRBV28
CASNPLHGDINEQFF | TGTGCCAGCAATCCCCTACACGGGGATATCAATGAGCAGTTCTTC | . | once | TRBJ2-1 | TRBV7-2
CASSLSWGNEQFF | TGTGCCAGCAGTTTATCTTGGGGGAATGAGCAGTTCTTC | . | . | TRBJ2-1 | TRBV27
CASSQETTGGARPQHF | TGCGCCAGCAGCCAAGAAACGACCGGGGGAGCCAGGCCCCAGCATTTT | . | . | TRBJ1-5 | TRBV4-1
CASSSGPGNQPQHF | TGTGCCAGCAGCTCAGGACCTGGGAATCAGCCCCAGCATTTT | . | few | TRBJ1-5 | TRBV7-9
CASSQGQTDTGELFF | TGTGCCAGCTCACAGGGACAGACAGACACCGGGGAGCTGTTTTTT | TRBD1 | . | TRBJ2-2 | TRBV18
CASSSTPAGILSGANVLTF | TGTGCCAGCAGTTCAACCCCGGCGGGGATTCTTTCTGGGGCCAACGTCCTGACTTTC | . | . | TRBJ2-6 | TRBV27